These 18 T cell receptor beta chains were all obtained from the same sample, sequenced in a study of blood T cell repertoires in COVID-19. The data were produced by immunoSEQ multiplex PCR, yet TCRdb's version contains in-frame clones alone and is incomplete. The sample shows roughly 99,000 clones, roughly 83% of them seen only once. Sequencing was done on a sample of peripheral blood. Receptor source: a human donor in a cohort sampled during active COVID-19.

The CDR3 here is CASSWQVGTEAFF. CDR3 DNA sequence: TGTGCCAGCAGTTGGCAGGTCGGCACTGAAGCTTTCTTT. This sequence joins TRBV13 and TRBJ1-1; D unresolved. The V gene's germline CDR1 is PRHDT and CDR2 FYEKMQ (reference sequence). This CDR3 spans 13 amino acids. The V gene lost 6 bases and the J gene lost 4 bases, with 12 bases spanning the gap.

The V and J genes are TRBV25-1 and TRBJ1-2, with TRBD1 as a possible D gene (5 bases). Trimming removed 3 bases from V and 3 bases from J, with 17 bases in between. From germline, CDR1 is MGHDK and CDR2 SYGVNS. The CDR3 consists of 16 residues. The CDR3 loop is CASSDPRALGHYGYTF. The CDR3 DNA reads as TGTGCCAGCAGTGATCCTCGGGCCTTGGGGCACTATGGCTACACCTTC.

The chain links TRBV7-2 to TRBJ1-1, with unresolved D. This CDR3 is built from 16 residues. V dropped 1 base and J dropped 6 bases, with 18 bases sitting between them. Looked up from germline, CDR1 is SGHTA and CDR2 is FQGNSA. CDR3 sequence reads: CASSLGPLGSNAEAFF. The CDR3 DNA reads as TGTGCCAGCAGCTTAGGTCCTTTGGGGAGCAACGCTGAAGCTTTCTTT.

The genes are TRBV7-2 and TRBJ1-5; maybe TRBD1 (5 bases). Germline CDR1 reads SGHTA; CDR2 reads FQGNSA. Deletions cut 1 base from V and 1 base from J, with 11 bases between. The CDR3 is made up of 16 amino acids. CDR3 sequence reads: CASSLDQGLSNQPQHF. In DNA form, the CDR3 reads TGTGCCAGCAGCTTAGATCAGGGTTTGAGCAATCAGCCCCAGCATTTT. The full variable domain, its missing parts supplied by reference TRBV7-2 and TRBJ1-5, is GAGVSQSPSNKVTEKGKDVELRCDPISGHTALYWYRQSLGQGLEFLIYFQGNSAPDKSGLPSDRFSAERTGGSVSTLTIQRTQQEDSAVYLCASSLDQGLSNQPQHFGDGTRLSIL.

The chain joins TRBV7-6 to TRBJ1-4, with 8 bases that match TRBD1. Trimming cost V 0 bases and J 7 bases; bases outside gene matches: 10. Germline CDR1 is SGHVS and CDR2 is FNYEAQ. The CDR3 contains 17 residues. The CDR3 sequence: CASSLAPGRTGSEKLFF. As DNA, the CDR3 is TGTGCCAGCAGCTTAGCGCCGGGAAGGACAGGGAGTGAAAAACTGTTTTTT.

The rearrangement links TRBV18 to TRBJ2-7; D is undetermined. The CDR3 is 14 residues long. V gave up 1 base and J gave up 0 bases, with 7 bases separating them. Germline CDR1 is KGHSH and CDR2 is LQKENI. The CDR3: CASSPQHSSYEQYF. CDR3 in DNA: TGTGCCAGCTCACCACAGCACAGCTCCTACGAGCAGTACTTC. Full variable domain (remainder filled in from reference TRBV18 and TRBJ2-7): NAGVMQNPRHLVRRRGQEARLRCSPMKGHSHVYWYRQLPEEGLKFMVYLQKENIIDESGMPKERFSAEFPKEGPSILRIQQVVRGDSAAYFCASSPQHSSYEQYFGPGTRLTVT.

Here the CDR3 reads CASSQKQASMMNTEAFF. The DNA for the CDR3 is TGCGCCAGCAGCCAAAAACAGGCCAGCATGATGAACACTGAAGCTTTCTTT. The V and J genes are TRBV4-1 and TRBJ1-1, with D perhaps TRBD1 (5 bases). This CDR3 has 17 residues. Germline CDR1 MGHRA, CDR2 YSYEKL. V lost 2 bases and J 0 bases, leaving 16 bases between the germline ends.

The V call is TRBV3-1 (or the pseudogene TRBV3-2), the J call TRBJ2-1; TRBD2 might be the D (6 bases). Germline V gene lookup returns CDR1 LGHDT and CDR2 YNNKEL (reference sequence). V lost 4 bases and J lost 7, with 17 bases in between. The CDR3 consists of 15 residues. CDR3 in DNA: TGTGCCAGCAGCCCCCTATTGACCGGAGGGAATGAGCAGTTCTTC. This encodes CASSPLLTGGNEQFF.

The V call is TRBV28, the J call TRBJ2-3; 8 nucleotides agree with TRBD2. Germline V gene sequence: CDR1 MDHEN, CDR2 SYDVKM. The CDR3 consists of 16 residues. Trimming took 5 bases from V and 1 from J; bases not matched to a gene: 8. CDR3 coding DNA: TGTGCCAGCAGTAGCGGGAGTGCTTCGGGCACAGATACGCAGTATTTT. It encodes CASSSGSASGTDTQYF.

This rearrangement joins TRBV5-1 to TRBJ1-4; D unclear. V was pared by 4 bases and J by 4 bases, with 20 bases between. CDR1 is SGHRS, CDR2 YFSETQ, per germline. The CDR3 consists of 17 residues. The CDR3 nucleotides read TGCGCCAGCAGCCCCCAAGCGGCCTCTACTCTTAATGAAAAACTGTTTTTT. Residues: CASSPQAASTLNEKLFF.

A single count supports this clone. The CDR3 region has the DNA TGTGCCACCAGTGATGTTACTAGCGGGAGAGGCACCCATGAGCAGTTCTTC. Protein sequence: CATSDVTSGRGTHEQFF. The chain combines TRBV24-1 with TRBJ2-1; 11 positions match TRBD2. The germline gives CDR1 KGHDR, CDR2 SFDVKD. The trim removed 3 bases at V and 8 bases at J, leaving 11 bases unmatched. This CDR3 region has 17 residues.

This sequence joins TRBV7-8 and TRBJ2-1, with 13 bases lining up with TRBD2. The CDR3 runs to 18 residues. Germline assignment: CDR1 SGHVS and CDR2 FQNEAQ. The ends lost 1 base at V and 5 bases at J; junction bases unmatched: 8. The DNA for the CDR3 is TGTGCCAGCAGCTTAGGGGTACTAGCGGGAGGGCCTAACAATGAGCAGTTCTTC. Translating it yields CASSLGVLAGGPNNEQFF.

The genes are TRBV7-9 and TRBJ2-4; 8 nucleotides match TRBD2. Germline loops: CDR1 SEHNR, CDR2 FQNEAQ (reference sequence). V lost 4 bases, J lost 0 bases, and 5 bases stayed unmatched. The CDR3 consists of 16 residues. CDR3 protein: CASSSLADLAKNIQYF. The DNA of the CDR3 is TGTGCCAGCAGCTCACTAGCGGACCTAGCCAAAAACATTCAGTACTTC.

This CDR3 is CASSYTTQGTEAFF. The CDR3 coding sequence is TGTGCCAGCAGTTACACGACACAGGGCACTGAAGCTTTCTTT. The V gene is TRBV6-2 or TRBV6-3, the J gene TRBJ1-1; perhaps TRBD1 as D (6 bases). V was clipped by 2 bases and J by 4 bases, with 11 bases between them. CDR1 is MNHEY and CDR2 is SVGEGT in the germline V gene. The CDR3 consists of 14 residues.

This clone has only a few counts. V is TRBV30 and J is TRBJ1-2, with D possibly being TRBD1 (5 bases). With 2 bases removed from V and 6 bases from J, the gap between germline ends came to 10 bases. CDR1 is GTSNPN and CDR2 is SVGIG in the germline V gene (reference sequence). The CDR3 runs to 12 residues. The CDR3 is CAWSRGWDGYTF. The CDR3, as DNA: TGTGCCTGGAGTAGGGGCTGGGATGGCTACACCTTC.

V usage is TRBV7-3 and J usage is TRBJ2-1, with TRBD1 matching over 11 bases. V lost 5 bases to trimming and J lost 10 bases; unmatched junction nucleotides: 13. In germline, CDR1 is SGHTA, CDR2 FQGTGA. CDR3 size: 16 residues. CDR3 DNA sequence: TGTGCCAGCAGCCCCTCCGTCGGACAGGGGGCAAAGGAGCAGTTCTTC. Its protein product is CASSPSVGQGAKEQFF.

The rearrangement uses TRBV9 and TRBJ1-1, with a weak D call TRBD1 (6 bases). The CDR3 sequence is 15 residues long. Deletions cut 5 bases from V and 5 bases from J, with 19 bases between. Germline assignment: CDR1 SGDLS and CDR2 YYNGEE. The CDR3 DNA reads TGTGCCAGCAGACCTTCAGGGGCCTTTCGAACTGAAGCTTTCTTT. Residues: CASRPSGAFRTEAFF.

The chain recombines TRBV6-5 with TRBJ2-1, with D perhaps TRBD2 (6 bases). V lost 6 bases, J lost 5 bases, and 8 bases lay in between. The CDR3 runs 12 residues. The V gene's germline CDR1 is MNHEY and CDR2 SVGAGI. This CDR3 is CASRGLHNEQFF. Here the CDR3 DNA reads TGTGCCAGCAGGGGACTCCACAATGAGCAGTTCTTC.